This T cell receptor beta chain comes out of a study of cytotoxic CD8 clonotypes in ibrutinib-treated CLL. This CDR3 is 12 amino acids long. Between the trimmed V and J ends, which lost 0 bases and 4 bases, there was a span of 3 bases. Germline lookup yields CDR1 LNHNV and CDR2 YYDKDF (reference sequence). The data were produced by immunoSEQ multiplex PCR, yet TCRdb's version contains in-frame clones alone and is incomplete. The sample shows 55,000 to 80,000 clones, 90% of them seen only once. The V and J genes are TRBV15 and TRBJ1-2; D gene ambiguous. This clonotype was obtained from a human donor with chronic lymphocytic leukemia. Here the sequenced sample was PBMCs, taken after 12 months of ibrutinib treatment. The CDR3 DNA sequence: TGTGCCACCAGCAGAGAGGCCTATGGCTACACCTTC. Amino acids: CATSREAYGYTF.